Below are 27 T cell receptor beta chains sequenced from a single sample in a study of cytomegalovirus exposure and HLA in healthy donors. Primers for the PCR totalled 60 Vbeta and 13 Jbeta. Repertoires were generated with immunoSEQ multiplex PCR, while TCRdb's copy carries only in-frame clones and drops some. Of roughly 130,000 clones in the sample, roughly four fifths were seen once. Sequences were obtained from PBMCs. These receptors originate from a boy aged 2-9 years in good health and CMV-seronegative.

The CDR3 loop reads CASSSHRGTYEQYF. The CDR3 coding sequence is TGTGCCAGCAGCTCGCACAGGGGCACCTACGAGCAGTACTTC. This sequence joins TRBV7-2 and TRBJ2-7, with 7 bases identical to TRBD1. Per the germline V gene, CDR1 is SGHTA and CDR2 is FQGNSA. The CDR3 is 14 amino acids. After removal of 4 bases from V and 2 bases from J, the junction contained 5 bases not matched to a gene.

The rearrangement joins TRBV5-6 to TRBJ2-1; the D gene is possibly TRBD2 (5 bases). Germline values: CDR1 SGHDT, CDR2 YYEEEE. Between the trimmed V and J ends, which lost 1 base and 3 bases, there was a span of 11 bases. The CDR3 has 15 residues. CDR3 protein: CASSLRDYFYNEQFF. As DNA, the CDR3 is TGTGCCAGCAGCTTGCGTGACTATTTCTACAATGAGCAGTTCTTC.

This clone was observed a handful of times. The V and J genes are TRBV27 and TRBJ1-1; no firm D call. This CDR3 region has 13 residues. Germline V gene data show CDR1 as MNHEY and CDR2 as SMNVEV (reference sequence). The V gene lost 6 bases and the J gene lost 0 bases, with 8 bases spanning the gap. In DNA, the CDR3 is TGTGCCAGCAGCCCAGTCATGAACACTGAAGCTTTCTTT. It encodes CASSPVMNTEAFF.

This clone has a single count. The V and J genes are TRBV7-8 and TRBJ2-6; TRBD1 aligns across 7 bases. This CDR3 contains 14 residues. The germline V gene has CDR1 SGHVS and CDR2 FQNEAQ. After removal of 8 bases from V and 3 bases from J, the junction contained 4 bases not matched to a gene. The CDR3 coding sequence is TGTGCCAGCTACGGGACAGATGGGGCCAACGTCCTGACTTTC. This gives the protein CASYGTDGANVLTF. Drawing the rest from reference TRBV7-8 and TRBJ2-6, the complete variable domain is GAGVSQSPRYKVAKRGQDVALRCDPISGHVSLFWYQQALGQGPEFLTYFQNEAQLDKSGLPSDRFFAERPEGSVSTLKIQRTQQEDSAVYLCASYGTDGANVLTFGAGSRLTVL.

The V call is TRBV9, the J call TRBJ2-1, with TRBD2 identical over 7 bases. V shed 0 bases and J 4 bases; nucleotides not matched to a gene: 4. CDR3 length: 15 amino acids. Germline loops: CDR1 SGDLS, CDR2 YYNGEE. The CDR3 region has the DNA TGTGCCAGCAGCGTAGAAGCGGGGAGATACAATGAGCAGTTCTTC. Its translation is CASSVEAGRYNEQFF.

The V call is TRBV7-9, the J call TRBJ1-4; 7 nucleotides line up with TRBD1. CDR3 length: 15 residues. The ends lost 5 bases at V and 0 bases at J; junction bases unmatched: 3. Germline V gene sequence: CDR1 SEHNR, CDR2 FQNEAQ (reference sequence). CDR3: CASSPGTATNEKLFF. The CDR3 nucleotides read TGTGCCAGCAGCCCTGGGACAGCAACTAATGAAAAACTGTTTTTT.

This chain joins TRBV30 and TRBJ2-7, with 9 bases that match TRBD2. Germline CDR1 is GTSNPN and CDR2 is SVGIG (reference sequence). This CDR3 is built from 12 residues. CDR3 amino acids: CATGGGAGEQYF. The CDR3 nucleotides read TGTGCAACGGGCGGGGGGGCGGGAGAGCAGTACTTC.

CDR3: CASSQDLLGQGGYEQYF. CDR3 DNA: TGCGCCAGCAGCCAAGATCTTCTTGGACAGGGAGGGTACGAGCAGTACTTC. This chain links TRBV4-3 with TRBJ2-7; TRBD1 is a possible D gene (8 bases). Germline values: CDR1 LGHNA, CDR2 YSLEER. The V end lost 0 bases, the J end lost 4 bases, and 19 bases lay between the germline ends. This CDR3 spans 17 amino acids.

The chain links TRBV5-1 to TRBJ1-5; D not certain. The CDR3 loop spans 13 amino acids. Trimming cost V 0 bases and J 7 bases, with 8 bases left between them. Germline V lookup: CDR1 SGHRS, CDR2 YFSETQ. DNA of the CDR3: TGCGCCAGCAGCTTGGAACCAGGCCAGCCCCAGCATTTT. It specifies CASSLEPGQPQHF.

This chain uses TRBV9 with TRBJ1-2; TRBD1 matches at 11 bases. CDR3 size: 14 residues. V lost 5 bases and J lost 7; bases outside the gene matches: 7. Germline V gene sequence: CDR1 SGDLS, CDR2 YYNGEE. In DNA form, the CDR3 reads TGTGCCAGCAGTCTTGGACAGGGGGCGAGTGGCTACACCTTC. Residues: CASSLGQGASGYTF.

The chain is built from TRBV13 and TRBJ2-5, with 8 bases that match TRBD1. CDR1 PRHDT and CDR2 FYEKMQ come from the germline V gene (reference sequence). The CDR3 contains 15 residues. Trimming cost V 5 bases and J 5 bases; bases outside gene matches: 10. CDR3 sequence reads: CASSPTGGPQETQYF. In DNA form, the CDR3 reads TGTGCCAGCAGCCCAACAGGGGGACCCCAGGAGACCCAGTACTTC. The whole variable domain, filled in from reference TRBV13 and TRBJ2-5, reads AAGVIQSPRHLIKEKRETATLKCYPIPRHDTVYWYQQGPGQDPQFLISFYEKMQSDKGSIPDRFSAQQFSDYHSELNMSSLELGDSALYFCASSPTGGPQETQYFGPGTRLLVL.

CDR3 sequence (DNA): TGTGCCACAGGGGGTGACAGTTATGGCTACACCTTC. The encoded protein is CATGGDSYGYTF. The J gene is TRBJ1-2, the V gene TRBV15, with a weak D call TRBD1 (6 bases). The CDR3 is made up of 12 amino acids. Germline V lookup: CDR1 LNHNV, CDR2 YYDKDF (reference sequence). The ends were cut back, 9 bases at V and 5 bases at J, with 13 bases in the middle.

Here the CDR3 reads CAIPGVQGGDTQYF. Here the CDR3 DNA reads TGTGCCATCCCGGGTGTCCAGGGCGGAGATACGCAGTATTTT. The rearrangement links TRBV13 to TRBJ2-3; D perhaps matches TRBD1 (5 bases). Germline CDR1 is PRHDT and CDR2 is FYEKMQ (reference sequence). V gave up 10 bases and J gave up 5 bases, with 19 bases separating them. The CDR3 runs 14 residues.

About this clone itself: The germline gene is not matched at one end of the junction; a read error may be the cause. The rearrangement uses TRBV5-4 and TRBJ2-3, with TRBD2 as a possible D gene (5 bases). There are 12 residues in the CDR3. The germline V gene encodes CDR1 SGHNT and CDR2 YYREEE (reference sequence). The CDR3 loop is CACSEGTNTQYF. The CDR3 region has the DNA TGTGCCTGCAGTGAGGGCACGAATACGCAGTATTTT.

A single count supports this clone. V is TRBV7-9 and J is TRBJ2-2, with D tentatively TRBD1 (5 bases). Deletions cut 4 bases from V and 2 bases from J, with 20 bases between. The CDR3 contains 18 residues. Germline CDR1 and CDR2: SEHNR and FQNEAQ (reference sequence). In DNA form, the CDR3 reads TGTGCCAGCAGCTCCGGACCCCCCTTAGGGGTCAACACCGGGGAGCTGTTTTTT. Protein: CASSSGPPLGVNTGELFF.

The rearrangement joins TRBV5-1 to TRBJ1-2; 9 bases fit TRBD1. CDR1 and CDR2 (germline): SGHRS, YFSETQ. Germline trimming cut 3 bases from V and 8 bases from J; bases unmatched to any gene: 2. This CDR3 has 12 residues. The CDR3 region is CASSYTGGGYTF. As DNA, the CDR3 is TGCGCCAGCAGCTATACAGGGGGCGGCTACACCTTC.

This chain links TRBV6-5 with TRBJ2-7; 7 positions agree with TRBD1. V shed 0 bases and J 5 bases; nucleotides not matched to a gene: 10. CDR3 length: 16 amino acids. From germline, CDR1 is MNHEY and CDR2 SVGAGI. CDR3 loop: CASSYSKRTGPNEQYF. The CDR3 DNA reads TGTGCCAGCAGTTACTCGAAAAGGACAGGTCCCAACGAGCAGTACTTC.

The chain has TRBV7-9 and TRBJ2-7; D gene ambiguous. The CDR3 has 12 residues. Trimming removed 3 bases at V and 6 bases at J, with 9 bases between. In germline, CDR1 is SEHNR, CDR2 FQNEAQ (reference sequence). The CDR3 loop is CASSFSHSEQYV. The CDR3, as DNA: TGTGCCAGCAGCTTTTCGCATAGCGAGCAGTACGTC.

As DNA, the CDR3 is TGCGCCAGCAGCCCCCCGGGGAGGGATACCGGGGAGCTGTTTTTT. Its translation: CASSPPGRDTGELFF. This chain joins TRBV4-1 and TRBJ2-2; 7 bases align to TRBD2. Losses at the gene ends were 4 bases for V and 5 bases for J; bases not matched to a gene: 7. CDR3 length equals 15 residues. Germline V lookup: CDR1 MGHRA, CDR2 YSYEKL.

The chain carries TRBV6-1 and TRBJ1-2; no firm D call. In germline, CDR1 is MNHNS, CDR2 SASEGT. CDR3 length equals 13 residues. V was clipped by 0 bases and J by 6 bases, with 8 bases between them. The CDR3 loop reads CASSEAWADGYTF. CDR3 coding DNA: TGTGCCAGCAGTGAAGCATGGGCAGATGGCTACACCTTC.

The DNA of the CDR3 is TGTGCCAGTAGCCTCGAGCGGGAGGCCCTCCAGGGAGCAGATACGCAGTATTTT. Translation gives CASSLEREALQGADTQYF. The chain combines TRBV19 with TRBJ2-3, with 9 bases lining up with TRBD2. Germline V CDR1 and CDR2: LNHDA, SQIVND (reference sequence). With 6 bases clipped from V and 4 bases from J, the junction kept 17 bases outside the gene matches. The length of the CDR3 is 18 residues.

This chain uses TRBV6-1 with TRBJ2-5; D may be TRBD2 (6 bases). This CDR3 is built from 15 residues. V shed 0 bases and J shed 4 bases, with 12 bases lying between them. Looked up from germline, CDR1 is MNHNS and CDR2 is SASEGT. The CDR3 sequence is CASSEAPGERETQYF. The CDR3 bases are TGTGCCAGCAGTGAAGCACCGGGAGAGCGAGAGACCCAGTACTTC.

This clone showed up just once. V is TRBV7-8 and J is TRBJ2-3; 12 bases match TRBD2. V trimming: 7 bases; J trimming: 5 bases; junction bases outside the gene matches: 1. Germline CDR1 reads SGHVS; CDR2 reads FQNEAQ. The CDR3 sequence is 13 residues long. The CDR3 protein is CASTSGRGDTQYF. CDR3 bases: TGTGCCAGCACTAGCGGGAGGGGAGATACGCAGTATTTT.

The chain recombines TRBV30 with TRBJ2-3; 9 bases line up with TRBD2. The germline CDR1 and CDR2 sequences are GTSNPN and SVGIG (reference sequence). This CDR3 has 14 residues. After removal of 6 bases from V and 3 bases from J, the junction contained 7 bases not matched to a gene. DNA for the CDR3: TGTGCCTGTCGAAGGGCGGGAGGGACAGATACGCAGTATTTT. Translating it yields CACRRAGGTDTQYF.

This sequence joins TRBV12-5 and TRBJ1-6; D unclear. Germline-derived CDR1 and CDR2 are LGHNT and FRNRAP. This CDR3 has 14 amino acids. Trimming took off 5 bases at V and 0 bases at J, with 5 bases between the two ends. CDR3 DNA sequence: TGTGCTAGTGGTCTTAACTCCTATAATTCACCCCTCCACTTT. Translating it yields CASGLNSYNSPLHF.

The chain is built from TRBV7-3 and TRBJ1-2; 11 bases align to TRBD1. The CDR3 length is 18 residues. V trimming: 2 bases; J trimming: 0 bases; junction bases outside the gene matches: 8. The germline CDR1 and CDR2 sequences are SGHTA and FQGTGA. CDR3: CASSLVGTGGLANYGYTF. As DNA, the CDR3 is TGTGCCAGCAGCTTAGTTGGGACAGGGGGATTAGCTAACTATGGCTACACCTTC.

Note on this clone: The germline gene is not matched at one end of the junction; a read error may be the cause. This rearrangement joins TRBV9 to TRBJ2-7; perhaps TRBD1 as D (6 bases). Looked up from germline, CDR1 is SGDLS and CDR2 is YYNGEE. CDR3 length: 15 residues. CDR3 DNA: TGTGCCGGCAGCGTAGATATACAGGGTACCTACGAGCAGTACTTC. Amino acids: CAGSVDIQGTYEQYF.